These 17 T cell receptor beta chains share one sample of origin, sequenced in a study of blood T cell repertoires in COVID-19. Clones were sequenced by immunoSEQ multiplex PCR, and TCRdb holds only the in-frame ones, with some missing. The profile shows 250,000 to 300,000 clones, 75% to 90% of them singletons. The specimen was peripheral blood. These receptors came from a man aged 40-50 years with acute or convalescent COVID-19.

The CDR3 nucleotides are TGTGCCAGCAGTTTATCTCGAGATACTGAAGCTTTCTTT. Protein product: CASSLSRDTEAFF. The chain has TRBV12-3 or TRBV12-4 and TRBJ1-1, with D hard to call. The length of the CDR3 is 13 residues. V lost 2 bases and J 5 bases, leaving 9 bases between the germline ends.

The chain joins TRBV6-5 to TRBJ2-2; TRBD2 agrees at 9 bases. In germline, CDR1 is MNHEY, CDR2 SVGAGI. This CDR3 comprises 16 residues. Germline trimming cut 0 bases from V and 6 bases from J; bases unmatched to any gene: 5. CDR3: CASSYSAGGLAGELFF. In DNA form, the CDR3 reads TGTGCCAGCAGTTACTCCGCGGGGGGGCTTGCCGGGGAGCTGTTTTTT.

The rearrangement links TRBV3-1 (or the pseudogene TRBV3-2) to TRBJ1-1; tentative D call: TRBD1 (5 bases). Germline V gene data show CDR1 as LGHDT and CDR2 as YNNKEL (reference sequence). The CDR3 contains 15 residues. V was pared by 5 bases and J by 3 bases, with 16 bases between. CDR3 protein: CASSYTGGGYTEAFF. The CDR3 nucleotides are TGTGCCAGCAGCTATACTGGGGGAGGGTACACTGAAGCTTTCTTT.

The V call is TRBV12-5, the J call TRBJ1-4; 7 nucleotides agree with TRBD1. The ends lost 5 bases at V and 2 bases at J; junction bases unmatched: 2. The germline V gene encodes CDR1 LGHNT and CDR2 FRNRAP. The CDR3 has 14 amino acids. CDR3 amino acids: CASGPQGTNEKLFF. CDR3 DNA sequence: TGTGCTAGTGGTCCACAGGGGACTAATGAAAAACTGTTTTTT.

The chain couples TRBV11-2 to TRBJ1-4, with 7 bases identical to TRBD1. Trimming cost V 4 bases and J 1 base; bases outside gene matches: 3. Germline V gives CDR1 SGHAT, CDR2 FQNNGV. This CDR3 spans 15 amino acids. CDR3 DNA: TGTGCCAGCAGCTCCCGGGACAGAACTAATGAAAAACTGTTTTTT. This gives the protein CASSSRDRTNEKLFF. Combining the CDR3 with reference TRBV11-2 and TRBJ1-4 gives the whole variable domain EAGVAQSPRYKIIEKRQSVAFWCNPISGHATLYWYQQILGQGPKLLIQFQNNGVVDDSQLPKDRFSAERLKGVDSTLKIQPAKLEDSAVYLCASSSRDRTNEKLFFGSGTQLSVL.

This sequence joins TRBV19 and TRBJ1-1, with D possibly TRBD1 on 5 matching bases. V was pared by 5 bases and J by 4 bases, with 11 bases between. The germline V gene has CDR1 LNHDA and CDR2 SQIVND (reference sequence). CDR3 size: 13 residues. In DNA form, the CDR3 reads TGTGCCAGTAGTTTCGCAGGGTCCACTGAAGCTTTCTTT. As protein: CASSFAGSTEAFF.

The chain carries TRBV7-6 and TRBJ2-7; TRBD1 matches at 7 bases. V lost 2 bases and J lost 11; bases outside the gene matches: 9. In germline, CDR1 is SGHVS, CDR2 FNYEAQ. The CDR3 is made up of 13 amino acids. CDR3 bases: TGTGCCAGCAGCTTATTCGACAGGGCAGAGGAGTACTTC. This encodes CASSLFDRAEEYF.

The J gene is TRBJ2-7, the V gene TRBV12-5; D gene uncertain. Looked up from germline, CDR1 is LGHNT and CDR2 is FRNRAP. This CDR3 has 11 amino acids. Trimming took 11 bases from V and 4 from J, leaving 12 bases between them. The chain's CDR3 is CASTGYYEQYF. The CDR3 DNA reads TGTGCTTCGACTGGATATTACGAGCAGTACTTC.

The chain combines TRBV5-1 with TRBJ2-5; 8 bases are a match to TRBD2. With V trimmed by 4 bases and J by 5 bases, 7 bases remained unmatched. The CDR3 sequence is 14 residues long. Germline CDR1 SGHRS, CDR2 YFSETQ. The CDR3 protein is CASSPGGSHETQYF. CDR3 sequence (DNA): TGCGCCAGCAGCCCGGGGGGGTCCCACGAGACCCAGTACTTC.

The chain couples TRBV7-2 to TRBJ2-3, with 11 nucleotides matching TRBD2. The V gene's germline CDR1 is SGHTA and CDR2 FQGNSA. The J segment lost 5 bases and the V segment lost 5 bases, leaving 6 bases of the junction unmatched. The CDR3 length is 15 residues. CDR3 sequence: CASSISGGAIDTQYF. The CDR3 DNA reads as TGTGCCAGCAGCATTAGCGGGGGGGCCATAGATACGCAGTATTTT.

This sequence joins TRBV6-4 and TRBJ1-6, with D perhaps TRBD1 (5 bases). There are 15 residues in the CDR3. V lost 6 bases and J lost 7, with 16 bases in between. Germline values: CDR1 MRHNA, CDR2 SNTAGT. The CDR3 region has the DNA TGTGCCAGCAGCAGACAGAAGGATCGCAATTCACCCCTCCACTTT. It translates to CASSRQKDRNSPLHF.

The chain couples TRBV29-1 to TRBJ1-1; 9 positions agree with TRBD1. Trimming took 7 bases from V and 4 from J; bases not matched to a gene: 10. CDR1 and CDR2 (germline): SQVTM, ANQGSEA. The CDR3 sequence is 14 residues long. CDR3 region: CSGRLGTGFTEAFF. The CDR3 DNA reads as TGCAGCGGCCGCCTAGGGACAGGGTTCACTGAAGCTTTCTTT.

V is TRBV7-2 and J is TRBJ1-2; D is ambiguous. CDR1 SGHTA and CDR2 FQGNSA come from the germline V gene. V shed 5 bases and J shed 5 bases, with 12 bases lying between them. The CDR3 has 13 amino acids. CDR3 coding DNA: TGTGCCAGCAGCGACACCGGATTATATGGCTACACCTTC. Its protein is CASSDTGLYGYTF.

The chain carries TRBV7-9 and TRBJ1-2; 10 bases are a match to TRBD1. Germline CDR1 is SEHNR and CDR2 is FQNEAQ (reference sequence). The CDR3 extends over 13 amino acids. With 1 base clipped from V and 7 bases from J, the junction kept 0 bases outside the gene matches. This chain's CDR3 is CASSLGDRGGYTF. In DNA form, the CDR3 reads TGTGCCAGCAGCTTAGGGGACAGGGGTGGCTACACCTTC.

The chain carries TRBV9 and TRBJ2-7; weak D call: TRBD2 (6 bases). V was trimmed by 4 bases and J by 4 bases, leaving 18 bases between them. There are 15 residues in the CDR3. Germline V gene data show CDR1 as SGDLS and CDR2 as YYNGEE. The CDR3 DNA sequence: TGTGCCAGCAGCCCTACCTATGCGGGGAGTTACGAGCAGTACTTC. This gives the protein CASSPTYAGSYEQYF.

The gene calls are TRBV6-5 and TRBJ2-7, with unresolved D. CDR3 length: 10 amino acids. Germline assignment: CDR1 MNHEY and CDR2 SVGAGI. V was cut by 6 bases and J by 5 bases, with 5 bases left in between. CDR3 in DNA: TGTGCCAGCAGACTCAACGAGCAGTACTTC. This gives the protein CASRLNEQYF.

This rearrangement joins TRBV19 to TRBJ1-3, with TRBD1 matching 8 bases. From germline, CDR1 is LNHDA and CDR2 SQIVND (reference sequence). The CDR3 runs to 16 residues. The J segment lost 4 bases and the V segment lost 5 bases, leaving 10 bases of the junction unmatched. CDR3 coding DNA: TGTGCCAGTAGTCTTCCCCAGGGGGCGAAAGGAAACACCATATATTTT. Translated, it gives CASSLPQGAKGNTIYF.